This is a list of T cell receptor beta chains from one sample in a study of cytomegalovirus exposure and HLA in healthy donors. Clones were read by immunoSEQ multiplex PCR, and TCRdb kept only the in-frame ones, dropping some. Of about 110,000 clones in the sample, 85% to 90% were seen once. Input material: PBMCs. The source is a woman aged 18-29 years in good health and CMV-seropositive. The CDR3 runs from the conserved cysteine through the conserved F or W. Each record gives: clone size, J gene, D gene, V gene, CDR3 DNA, CDR3 protein. The D gene is left open where the match is weak. The listing skips clone size in some rows; elsewhere it reads once, few, many or a size class.

. | TRBJ2-5 | . | TRBV19 | TGTGCCACCAGTATAGAGGGAGCCCGGACGTGGGAGACCCAGTACTTC | CATSIEGARTWETQYF
. | TRBJ1-5 | . | TRBV28 | TGTGCCAGCAGGCCCGGTACCAATCAGCCCCAGCATTTT | CASRPGTNQPQHF
. | TRBJ2-7 | TRBD1 | TRBV5-1 | TGCGCCAGCAGCTGGGACACCTTGGGACAGTACTACGAGCAGTACTTC | CASSWDTLGQYYEQYF
. | TRBJ1-1 | . | TRBV6-6 | TGTGCCAGCAGTTACTCGAAACTGGAAGCTTTCTTT | CASSYSKLEAFF
. | TRBJ2-3 | . | TRBV18 | TGTGCCAGCTCACCACGCGCGGAAGATACGCAGTATTTT | CASSPRAEDTQYF
. | TRBJ2-5 | TRBD1 | TRBV19 | TGTGCCAGTAGTGTGGGACAGGGAGAGACCCAGTACTTC | CASSVGQGETQYF
. | TRBJ2-3 | . | TRBV6-4 | TGTGCCAGCAGTGACTCACAGGGCACAGATACGCAGTATTTT | CASSDSQGTDTQYF
. | TRBJ1-4 | . | TRBV13 | TGTGCCAGCAGCCCGACTCGACTGGAGATCAATGAAAAACTGTTTTTT | CASSPTRLEINEKLFF
. | TRBJ1-2 | TRBD1 | TRBV28 | TGTGCCAGCAGTTACGCACCCGGACAGGGGAAAGGGAACTATGGCTACACCTTC | CASSYAPGQGKGNYGYTF
. | TRBJ2-1 | TRBD2 | TRBV5-4 | TGTGCCAGCAGCTTGGCTCTAGCGGGGTCGGATGAGCAGTTCTTC | CASSLALAGSDEQFF
. | TRBJ2-2 | . | TRBV5-4 | TGTGCCAGCAGGGGCTCCGTGCAGAACACCGGGGAGCTGTTTTTT | CASRGSVQNTGELFF
. | TRBJ2-1 | TRBD2 | TRBV19 | TGTGCCAGTAGTATAGGGGGAGGGAGGTACGCTGGTGAGCAGTTCTTC | CASSIGGGRYAGEQFF
. | TRBJ2-7 | TRBD2 | TRBV9 | TGTGCCAGCAGCGTAGACGGGCGGGGGGTCCCCTACGAGCAGTACTTC | CASSVDGRGVPYEQYF
. | TRBJ2-2 | TRBD2 | TRBV2 | TGTGCCAGCAGTGCCGAGCGGGGGGGCAACACCGGGGAGCTGTTTTTT | CASSAERGGNTGELFF
. | TRBJ1-1 | . | TRBV18 | TGTGCCAGCTCACCCGCGGGTCGGGCCACTGAAGCTTTCTTT | CASSPAGRATEAFF
few | TRBJ2-7 | TRBD1 | TRBV7-9 | TGTGCCAGCAGTCGCGGACAGGGGTACGAGCAGTACTTC | CASSRGQGYEQYF
. | TRBJ2-3 | TRBD2 | TRBV6-1 | TGTGCCAGCAGCGAACTAGCGGGGAGCACAGATACGCAGTATTTT | CASSELAGSTDTQYF
. | TRBJ1-2 | TRBD1 | TRBV5-1 | TGCGCCAGCCGGACCGTTAACAGGGGCGACTATGGCTACACCTTC | CASRTVNRGDYGYTF
. | TRBJ2-1 | TRBD1 | TRBV5-6 | TGTGCCAGCAGCCTAGGGACAGGGGACCATGAGCAGTTCTTC | CASSLGTGDHEQFF
. | TRBJ1-3 | . | TRBV28 | TGTGCCAGCAGTTCACAGGAGATTCCCTTGGCTGGAAACACCATATATTTT | CASSSQEIPLAGNTIYF
. | TRBJ2-1 | TRBD2 | TRBV6-5 | TGTGCCAGCAGTTCGTATAGCGGGAGGGCCAGTGAGCAGTTCTTC | CASSSYSGRASEQFF
. | TRBJ2-7 | TRBD1 | TRBV28 | TGTGCCAGCAGTCCGGGACAGGGGAGCTCCTACGAGCAGTACTTC | CASSPGQGSSYEQYF
. | TRBJ1-5 | TRBD1 | TRBV4-1 | TGCGCCAGCAGCCAAGAGACAGGGGGCAATTATCAGCCCCAGCATTTT | CASSQETGGNYQPQHF
. | TRBJ2-7 | . | TRBV18 | TGTGCCAGCTCACCACCTGCGGCCTCCTACGAGCAGTACTTC | CASSPPAASYEQYF
. | TRBJ1-2 | . | TRBV4-1 | TGCGCCAGCAGCCAAGTAAAAGTTACAGTCGCCGGCTACACCTTC | CASSQVKVTVAGYTF
once | TRBJ2-1 | TRBD1 | TRBV29-1 | TGCAGCGTAACAGGGGGCGAACCTTCCTACAATGAGCAGTTCTTC | CSVTGGEPSYNEQFF
. | TRBJ1-1 | . | TRBV10-3 | TGTGCCATCAGGCGGGCCTTGGTGAACACTGAAGCTTTCTTT | CAIRRALVNTEAFF
few | TRBJ2-7 | . | TRBV10-1 | TGCGCTCGTGGAGGATGGTCCGAGCAGTACTTC | CARGGWSEQYF
once | TRBJ1-3 | . | TRBV9 | TGTGCCAGCAGCGTAGCGGGGACTGTCTCTGGAAACACCATATATTTT | CASSVAGTVSGNTIYF
once | TRBJ1-1 | TRBD1 | TRBV5-6 | TGTGCCAGCAGCACTCCACAGGGGTGGAACACTGAAGCTTTCTTT | CASSTPQGWNTEAFF
. | TRBJ2-7 | . | TRBV28 | TGTGCCAGCCTCGGGCAGGGGCCCTACGAGCAGTACTTC | CASLGQGPYEQYF
. | TRBJ2-7 | TRBD2 | TRBV6-6 | TGTGCCAGCAGTTCCGGGACTAGCATATACGAGCAGTACTTC | CASSSGTSIYEQYF
. | TRBJ2-2 | TRBD2 | TRBV9 | TGTGCCAGCAGCGTAACTAGCGGGGGAAGCGCGAACACCGGGGAGCTGTTTTTT | CASSVTSGGSANTGELFF
. | TRBJ2-3 | TRBD2 | TRBV9 | TGTGCCAGCAGCCTAGCGGGAGTTTCAGATACGCAGTATTTT | CASSLAGVSDTQYF
. | TRBJ2-3 | . | TRBV28 | TGTGCCAGCACCAACTCAGGACAGCTCACAGATACGCAGTATTTT | CASTNSGQLTDTQYF
. | TRBJ1-4 | . | TRBV9 | TGTGCCAGCAGCGTAGGCTCCCTGCTAGATGAAAAACTGTTTTTT | CASSVGSLLDEKLFF
. | TRBJ1-3 | . | TRBV28 | TGTGCCAGCAGAAACGACAGGAGCTCTGGAAACACCATATATTTT | CASRNDRSSGNTIYF
. | TRBJ2-2 | . | TRBV10-3 | TGTGCCATCAGTGAGCTCCGAGGGCGGGGCACCGGGGAGCTGTTTTTT | CAISELRGRGTGELFF
. | TRBJ2-3 | TRBD2 | TRBV6-1 | TGTGCCAGCAGTGACCGGGGACTAGCGGATTTCACAGATACGCAGTATTTT | CASSDRGLADFTDTQYF
. | TRBJ2-2 | . | TRBV7-8 | TGTGCCAGCACCATGTTGACAGGGAACACCGGGGAGCTGTTTTTT | CASTMLTGNTGELFF
. | TRBJ1-6 | . | TRBV5-6 | TGTGCCAGCAGCGGAGGTTCACCCCTCCACTTT | CASSGGSPLHF
. | TRBJ2-1 | TRBD2 | TRBV2 | TGTGCCAGCAGTGATCTGGCTAGCGGAGGTTGCGATGAGCAGTTCTTC | CASSDLASGGCDEQFF
. | TRBJ2-3 | . | TRBV7-7 | TGTGCTAGCAGCTCTGACAGTAGCACAGATACGCAGTATTTT | CASSSDSSTDTQYF